The 21 T cell receptor beta chains below all came from one sample that was sequenced in a study of T cell responses to AZD1222 COVID-19 vaccine. Data came from immunoSEQ multiplex PCR; TCRdb stores just in-frame clones and leaves some out. The sample shows 150,000 to 200,000 clones, about 87% of them seen only once. The sequenced sample was peripheral blood, obtained on day 0 of AZD1222 vaccination. These receptors were obtained from an adult in good health.

This clone was picked up one time. V is TRBV6-5 and J is TRBJ2-1; a weak D match, TRBD1 (5 bases). The CDR3 spans 13 residues. Per germline, CDR1 MNHEY and CDR2 SVGAGI. Trimming pared 7 bases from V and 6 bases from J, leaving 13 bases between. The CDR3 loop is CASIATALNEQFF. CDR3 sequence (DNA): TGTGCCAGCATTGCGACAGCCCTCAATGAGCAGTTCTTC.

The chain combines TRBV11-2 with TRBJ2-2; a weak D match, TRBD1 (5 bases). Trimming stripped 4 bases from V and 3 bases from J, with 18 bases between. The CDR3 contains 17 residues. Germline CDR1 SGHAT, CDR2 FQNNGV. CDR3 loop: CASSSRQGVLYTGELFF. The CDR3 DNA reads TGTGCCAGCAGCTCGAGGCAAGGGGTGCTCTACACCGGGGAGCTGTTTTTT.

This clone appeared once. The J gene is TRBJ1-2, the V gene TRBV11-2, with unresolved D. Germline V CDR1 and CDR2: SGHAT, FQNNGV. The CDR3 covers 17 residues. Trimming cost V 0 bases and J 4 bases, with 18 bases left between them. CDR3 residues: CASSLDLGSGASYGYTF. CDR3 nucleotides: TGTGCCAGCAGCTTAGATCTGGGTTCAGGAGCTTCCTATGGCTACACCTTC.

The chain combines TRBV28 with TRBJ2-5; the D is unclear. Per germline, CDR1 MDHEN and CDR2 SYDVKM. V lost 4 bases and J 5 bases, leaving 17 bases between the germline ends. This CDR3 comprises 15 residues. The CDR3 DNA follows: TGTGCCAGCAGTTCTGCCAACACAGTCACCGAGACCCAGTACTTC. It codes for CASSSANTVTETQYF.

V gene TRBV7-2 combines with J gene TRBJ2-2, with 13 bases aligning to TRBD2. The germline gives CDR1 SGHTA, CDR2 FQGNSA. This CDR3 is built from 15 residues. V shed 4 bases, J shed 8 bases, and the junction held 4 bases outside the gene matches. The CDR3: CASSSGTSGVGELFF. The CDR3, as DNA: TGTGCCAGCAGCTCCGGGACTAGCGGGGTAGGGGAGCTGTTTTTT.

This clone was recorded a few times. The chain joins TRBV7-2 to TRBJ1-2, with TRBD1 identical over 9 bases. This CDR3 contains 15 residues. With V trimmed by 2 bases and J by 2 bases, 3 bases remained unmatched. In germline, CDR1 is SGHTA, CDR2 FQGNSA. The CDR3 spells CASSLLGQGNYGYTF. In DNA, the CDR3 is TGTGCCAGCAGCTTACTTGGACAGGGGAACTATGGCTACACCTTC.

The gene calls are TRBV3-1 (or the pseudogene TRBV3-2) and TRBJ2-1; D not resolved. Looked up from germline, CDR1 is LGHDT and CDR2 is YNNKEL (reference sequence). The CDR3 is 13 residues long. Trimming shortened V by 0 bases and J by 12 bases, and 12 bases separated the two germline ends. The CDR3 loop reads CASSQEGRMWQFF. The CDR3 coding sequence is TGTGCCAGCAGCCAAGAAGGACGAATGTGGCAGTTCTTC.

The chain combines TRBV19 with TRBJ1-5, with D possibly matching TRBD1 (6 bases). V was cut by 3 bases and J by 2 bases, with 20 bases left in between. Germline V lookup: CDR1 LNHDA, CDR2 SQIVND (reference sequence). This CDR3 has 18 amino acids. The CDR3 DNA reads TGTGCCAGTAGTATGGATCAGGGGCGCCTATTAGGCAATCAGCCCCAGCATTTT. Translated, it gives CASSMDQGRLLGNQPQHF.

V is TRBV5-6 and J is TRBJ1-6; D is possibly TRBD1 (5 bases). The V end lost 0 bases, the J end lost 6 bases, and 16 bases lay between the germline ends. The germline CDR1 and CDR2 sequences are SGHDT and YYEEEE. This CDR3 has 17 residues. The CDR3 spells CASSLVRQGPGNSPLHF. Here the CDR3 DNA reads TGTGCCAGCAGCTTGGTCAGGCAGGGACCTGGTAATTCACCCCTCCACTTT. The whole variable domain, remainder taken from reference TRBV5-6 and TRBJ1-6, is DAGVTQSPTHLIKTRGQQVTLRCSPKSGHDTVSWYQQALGQGPQFIFQYYEEEERQRGNFPDRFSGHQFPNYSSELNVNALLLGDSALYLCASSLVRQGPGNSPLHFGNGTRLTVT.

This sequence joins TRBV29-1 and TRBJ1-2; 7 nucleotides agree with TRBD1. V lost 4 bases, J lost 7 bases, and 6 bases stayed unmatched. This CDR3 contains 12 residues. CDR1 is SQVTM and CDR2 is ANQGSEA in the germline V gene. Here the CDR3 reads CSVGQGDGGYTF. Here the CDR3 DNA reads TGCAGCGTTGGACAGGGAGACGGTGGCTACACCTTC.

The chain joins TRBV19 to TRBJ1-5, with D possibly being TRBD1 (6 bases). Germline CDR1 reads LNHDA; CDR2 reads SQIVND (reference sequence). Trimming cost V 4 bases and J 0 bases, with 19 bases left between them. CDR3 length equals 18 residues. The CDR3 DNA reads as TGTGCCAGTAGTACGCACAGGGCGGTATATTATAGCAATCAGCCCCAGCATTTT. Translated: CASSTHRAVYYSNQPQHF. The full variable domain, its missing parts supplied by reference TRBV19 and TRBJ1-5, is DGGITQSPKYLFRKEGQNVTLSCEQNLNHDAMYWYRQDPGQGLRLIYYSQIVNDFQKGDIAEGYSVSREKKESFPLTVTSAQKNPTAFYLCASSTHRAVYYSNQPQHFGDGTRLSIL.

The genes are TRBV12-3 or TRBV12-4 and TRBJ2-1, with 8 bases lining up with TRBD2. CDR3 length: 13 amino acids. V was pared by 6 bases and J by 15 bases, with 13 bases of the junction left unmatched. The CDR3 nucleotides read TGTGCCAGCAGCGGGCTAGCGGGTGACTCACTGTTCTTC. Amino acid sequence: CASSGLAGDSLFF.

The V and J genes are TRBV7-9 and TRBJ2-1; 8 bases align to TRBD2. J gave up 0 bases and V 4 bases, and 5 bases lay outside the gene matches. The CDR3 sequence is 16 residues long. CDR1 and CDR2 from the germline V gene are SEHNR and FQNEAQ (reference sequence). In nucleotides, the CDR3 is TGTGCCAGCAGCTCTTTAGCGGGGTACTCCTACAATGAGCAGTTCTTC. The encoded protein is CASSSLAGYSYNEQFF.

Only one count was recorded for this clone. This chain connects TRBV7-9 to TRBJ2-7; a possible D gene is TRBD2 (5 bases). The CDR3 loop spans 12 amino acids. CDR1 is SEHNR and CDR2 is FQNEAQ in the germline V gene (reference sequence). V dropped 5 bases and J dropped 5 bases, with 10 bases sitting between them. In nucleotides, the CDR3 is TGTGCCAGCAGCCCCGCGGGCGACGAGCAGTACTTC. It encodes CASSPAGDEQYF.

This chain uses TRBV5-1 with TRBJ2-5; 11 bases fit TRBD2. The germline V gene has CDR1 SGHRS and CDR2 YFSETQ. The CDR3 covers 14 residues. V trimming: 5 bases; J trimming: 4 bases; junction bases outside the gene matches: 4. The CDR3 coding sequence is TGCGCCAGCAGGCCAGGACTAGCGGGAGAGACCCAGTACTTC. It codes for CASRPGLAGETQYF.

The rearrangement uses TRBV11-2 and TRBJ2-7; D ambiguous. The germline V gene has CDR1 SGHAT and CDR2 FQNNGV. The CDR3 runs 14 residues. V was cut by 5 bases and J by 7 bases, with 18 bases left in between. The CDR3 DNA is TGTGCCAGCAGCGCGGACCGGAATCTAAGGGAGCAGTACTTC. It yields the protein CASSADRNLREQYF.

The rearrangement links TRBV7-2 to TRBJ2-1, with a tentative D call TRBD2 (6 bases). V lost 3 bases and J 6 bases, leaving 12 bases between the germline ends. The V gene's germline CDR1 is SGHTA and CDR2 FQGNSA. The length of the CDR3 is 14 residues. The CDR3 here is CASSLVLEGNEQFF. Written as DNA, the CDR3 is TGTGCCAGCAGCTTGGTCTTGGAGGGCAATGAGCAGTTCTTC.

This clone was detected once. The chain carries TRBV7-6 and TRBJ2-1; 13 positions match TRBD2. The CDR3 loop spans 20 amino acids. The ends lost 5 bases at V and 0 bases at J; junction bases unmatched: 13. The germline V gene has CDR1 SGHVS and CDR2 FNYEAQ. DNA for the CDR3: TGTGCCAGCAGCCCGCGGACTAGCGGGAGCAATCCCAGCTCCTACAATGAGCAGTTCTTC. Translation gives CASSPRTSGSNPSSYNEQFF.

V gene TRBV23-1 combines with J gene TRBJ2-7, with a possible D match to TRBD1 (5 bases). TRBV23-1 qualifies as an ORF whose function is uncertain. This CDR3 contains 15 residues. V was pared by 4 bases and J by 6 bases, with 19 bases between. The CDR3 DNA follows: TGCGCCAGCAGTCGAATCAGGGTAAAACGATGCGAGCAGTACTTC. Its protein product is CASSRIRVKRCEQYF.

This chain joins TRBV28 and TRBJ1-2; the D gene is possibly TRBD1 (5 bases). V shed 7 bases and J shed 3 bases, with 15 bases lying between them. The CDR3 totals 14 residues. Germline assignment: CDR1 MDHEN and CDR2 SYDVKM. The CDR3 nucleotides read TGTGCCAGCATGGCGACAGTCGTGTACTATGGCTACACCTTC. Its protein is CASMATVVYYGYTF.

The J gene is TRBJ1-2, the V gene TRBV4-1; 8 positions agree with TRBD1. The CDR3 has 15 amino acids. J gave up 8 bases and V 1 base, and 9 bases lay outside the gene matches. CDR1 and CDR2 (germline): MGHRA, YSYEKL. CDR3 sequence: CASSQGPETGEGYTF. CDR3 bases: TGCGCCAGCAGCCAAGGCCCCGAGACAGGGGAAGGCTACACCTTC.